What follows describes a single TCR beta chain. In this sample, this clone turned up a few times. Its antigen is not yet known. Base quality data are lacking; no much larger clone is found one base away. The CDR3 regions of human TCRbeta chains were analyzed by immunosequencing. Per the authors' processing: TCRs in the repertoires were matched against a reference library of SARS-CoV-2-specific TCRs that had been generated with the MIRA antigen-specificity platform. Breadth meant the fraction of unique TCRs that were SARS-CoV-2-associated, whereas depth meant the fraction of total T cells that were SARS-CoV-2-associated. Using the MIRA data, each spike-specific TCR was mapped to the spike region that the TCR reacts to and placed in a CD4 or CD8 class. Log10-transformed breadth and depth values were compared by one-way ANOVA with Sidak's multiple comparisons tests. Held by TCRdb, this immuneACCESS table contains in-frame sequences only and omits some clones. Under half of the omission traces to an unresolved V gene where checked; the cause of the rest is unknown. V and J calls plus clone size are reproduced from that table; the DNA served to infer D and trimming. The sample table records some 100,000 clones; about 87% of these occur just once. The ten largest clones represent about 1.7% of the sample.

This specimen comes from a study of T cell responses to AZD1222 COVID-19 vaccine (dated by TCRdb to about 2021). With regard to the full study: Because spike-specific TCR depth and breadth did not differ between the two schedules, AZD1222 recipients who got a second dose at roughly 4 weeks were pooled with those who got a second dose at roughly 12 weeks. TCR sequencing was performed for 230 to 250 trial participants, of whom 207 were given two doses of AZD1222 and about 25 were given two doses of MenACWY control vaccine. Trial participants were enrolled by age into 18-55, 56-69 and 70-plus year subgroups, with around 150, 28 and 57 TCR-sequenced participants respectively. The investigation overall reported the following: Only six AZD1222 recipients were SARS-CoV-2 seropositive at baseline, limiting conclusions about previously exposed vaccinees. In the small 56-69-year group, the increase in depth fell short of significance, most likely because of low power. Participants were mostly white British and included more females than males, and it was suggested by the authors that clonal diversity may have been underestimated. After two AZD1222 doses, both the breadth and the depth of spike-specific TCRs were significantly higher than at day 0 and than in MenACWY recipients. CD4 TCRs associated with the vaccine covered the entire spike protein, and the dominant responses were in regions 160-218 and 743-854. Because no day 14 peak-response samples were available, repertoires were characterized only after the peak T cell response. Reportedly, almost half of the unique spike-specific TCRs recognized epitopes lying outside the regions that are mutated in the B.1.351 and B.1.1.7 variants.

The time point label on this specimen signifies: baseline before first vaccination. Vaccinee samples came from UK trials COV001 and COV002, including a single-blind randomized controlled phase 2/3 trial of AZD1222 (ChAdOx1 nCoV-19) in healthy adults. Trial participant PBMC samples were collected at day 0 and day 28 after the second dose for TCRbeta chain sequencing. The CDR3 numbers 15 residues from cysteine through phenylalanine. Only CDR3 DNA is held: 45 bases, read in frame from base 1. The junction shows trimming of 0 bases on V and 2 bases on J, plus 11 bases between the germline ends. CDR1 and CDR2 are read off the germline V gene as MNHEY and SVGAGI.

Recombination linked TRBV6-5 to TRBJ2-7, with TRBD1 as a weak D call on 5 bases. The input for sequencing was peripheral blood, taken on day 0 of AZD1222 vaccination. The TCR originated in an adult in good health. The DNA sequence is as follows: TGTGCCAGCAGTTACTCTACAGGTAGCCCCTACGAGCAGTACTTC. Its translation is CASSYSTGSPYEQYF.